What follows are 23 T cell receptor beta chains derived from one specimen sequenced in a study of T cell responses to AZD1222 COVID-19 vaccine. Profiling relied on immunoSEQ multiplex PCR, and the TCRdb table lists in-frame clones only, not all of them. The sample yields fewer than 200,000 clones, 85% to 95% seen once. Sequences were derived from peripheral blood, sampled on day 0 of AZD1222 vaccination. Every receptor here comes from an adult in good health.

V gene TRBV10-3 combines with J gene TRBJ1-1; maybe TRBD1 (6 bases). This CDR3 region has 12 residues. CDR1 and CDR2 (germline): ENHRY, SYGVKD. The ends were cut back, 7 bases at V and 7 bases at J, with 13 bases in the middle. The CDR3 here is CAITPGGNEAFF. The CDR3 DNA follows: TGTGCCATCACTCCCGGGGGCAATGAAGCTTTCTTT.

The chain couples TRBV5-8 to TRBJ1-5; perhaps TRBD1 as D (5 bases). This CDR3 comprises 14 residues. Per the germline V gene, CDR1 is SGHTS and CDR2 is YDEGEE. Trimming removed 0 bases at V and 3 bases at J, with 7 bases between. Here the CDR3 reads CASSLEGNNQPQHF. The CDR3 nucleotides are TGTGCCAGCAGCTTGGAGGGGAACAATCAGCCCCAGCATTTT.

This chain joins TRBV15 and TRBJ1-5; perhaps TRBD1 as D (5 bases). There are 16 residues in the CDR3. Germline loops: CDR1 LNHNV, CDR2 YYDKDF (reference sequence). V lost 0 bases and J lost 2, with 11 bases in between. This CDR3 is CATSREGGAGNQPQHF. CDR3 DNA: TGTGCCACCAGCAGAGAAGGCGGGGCTGGCAATCAGCCCCAGCATTTT.

J is TRBJ2-7 and V is TRBV19, with 10 bases aligning to TRBD1. CDR1 and CDR2 (germline): LNHDA, SQIVND (reference sequence). This CDR3 is 14 amino acids long. V shed 5 bases, J shed 1 base, and the junction held 2 bases outside the gene matches. In DNA form, the CDR3 reads TGTGCCAGTAGTGCGGACAGGGGGTCCTACGAGCAGTACTTC. Amino acid sequence: CASSADRGSYEQYF.

The chain has TRBV11-2 and TRBJ1-2, with D unresolved. CDR1 is SGHAT and CDR2 is FQNNGV in the germline V gene. The CDR3 contains 15 residues. V gave up 8 bases and J gave up 1 base, with 17 bases separating them. In DNA form, the CDR3 reads TGTGCCAGCTATTCTCCGGGCCCTAATAACTATGGCTACACCTTC. It translates to CASYSPGPNNYGYTF.

The chain joins TRBV18 to TRBJ1-4; the D gene is possibly TRBD1 (6 bases). The CDR3 totals 15 residues. Trimming shortened V by 6 bases and J by 8 bases, and 19 bases separated the two germline ends. Per germline, CDR1 KGHSH and CDR2 LQKENI. CDR3 nucleotides: TGTGCCAGCTCCCCCGTGTGGGGGGCGCGAGAAAAACTGTTTTTT. It translates to CASSPVWGAREKLFF.

The chain employs TRBV3-1 (or the pseudogene TRBV3-2) and TRBJ1-1; weak D call: TRBD1 (5 bases). The germline V gene has CDR1 LGHDT and CDR2 YNNKEL (reference sequence). This CDR3 is 14 amino acids long. Trimming stripped 1 base from V and 0 bases from J, with 6 bases between. The CDR3 region is CASSQGQLNTEAFF. CDR3 DNA: TGTGCCAGCAGCCAAGGACAGCTGAACACTGAAGCTTTCTTT.

The genes are TRBV12-3 or TRBV12-4 and TRBJ1-6; the D is unclear. The CDR3 spans 12 residues. The V and J ends lost 2 bases and 9 bases respectively, with 5 bases between them. CDR3 region: CASSLPGSPLHF. The CDR3 nucleotides are TGTGCCAGCAGTTTACCGGGTTCACCCCTCCACTTT.

The rearrangement joins TRBV3-1 (or the pseudogene TRBV3-2) to TRBJ2-1, with D uncertain. This CDR3 has 11 residues. The V gene's germline CDR1 is LGHDT and CDR2 YNNKEL (reference sequence). The V end lost 4 bases, the J end lost 7 bases, and 5 bases lay between the germline ends. CDR3 sequence reads: CASSLPNEQFF. The CDR3 coding sequence is TGTGCCAGCAGCCTACCGAATGAGCAGTTCTTC.

The chain links TRBV7-9 to TRBJ1-1, with D possibly being TRBD1 (5 bases). The V gene lost 5 bases and the J gene lost 6 bases, with 16 bases spanning the gap. This CDR3 has 14 residues. CDR1 is SEHNR and CDR2 is FQNEAQ in the germline V gene (reference sequence). CDR3 in amino acids: CASSATRRGPEAFF. The CDR3 bases are TGTGCCAGCAGCGCCACTAGGAGGGGTCCTGAAGCTTTCTTT.

This chain links TRBV11-2 with TRBJ1-2, with no clear D. Germline lookup yields CDR1 SGHAT and CDR2 FQNNGV. The CDR3 runs 15 residues. V gave up 3 bases and J gave up 4 bases, with 15 bases separating them. Here the CDR3 DNA reads TGTGCCAGCAGCTTTAACTGGGAGACACTCTATGGCTACACCTTC. This codes for CASSFNWETLYGYTF.

The CDR3 is CASSFDGTGNSYEQYF. CDR3 in DNA: TGTGCCAGCAGTTTTGACGGGACAGGGAATTCCTACGAGCAGTACTTC. The chain couples TRBV27 to TRBJ2-7, with 9 bases that match TRBD1. V lost 3 bases and J lost 1; bases outside the gene matches: 7. Germline CDR1 MNHEY, CDR2 SMNVEV (reference sequence). The CDR3 is 16 amino acids.

This chain joins TRBV10-2 and TRBJ1-6; no reliable D call. The CDR3 is 13 residues long. Germline V lookup: CDR1 WSHSY, CDR2 SAAADI. V was clipped by 0 bases and J by 10 bases, with 7 bases between them. CDR3 residues: CASSESMGSPLHF. In DNA, the CDR3 is TGCGCCAGCAGTGAGTCAATGGGCTCACCCCTCCACTTT.

V usage is TRBV10-3 and J usage is TRBJ1-5; 10 bases are shared with TRBD1. Germline trimming cut 8 bases from V and 7 bases from J; bases unmatched to any gene: 2. Germline V lookup: CDR1 ENHRY, CDR2 SYGVKD. The CDR3 has 12 amino acids. The CDR3 DNA sequence: TGTGCCATCGGGACAGGGGAACAGCCCCAGCATTTT. This codes for CAIGTGEQPQHF.

The J gene is TRBJ2-3, the V gene TRBV6-4, with D maybe TRBD1 (6 bases). There are 15 residues in the CDR3. V shed 5 bases and J shed 2 bases, with 14 bases lying between them. CDR1 is MRHNA and CDR2 is SNTAGT in the germline V gene. This chain's CDR3 is CASSTSGTLTDTQYF. The DNA for the CDR3 is TGTGCCAGCAGTACATCCGGGACACTCACAGATACGCAGTATTTT.

The CDR3 sequence: CASSQVDGLNEKLFF. The CDR3, as DNA: TGCGCCAGCAGCCAAGTCGACGGTCTTAATGAAAAACTGTTTTTT. V gene TRBV4-1 combines with J gene TRBJ1-4; D is ambiguous. Trimming cost V 1 base and J 4 bases, with 10 bases left between them. The CDR3 loop spans 15 amino acids. Germline CDR1 MGHRA, CDR2 YSYEKL.

J is TRBJ1-5 and V is TRBV2; weak D call: TRBD1 (5 bases). The germline V and J ends were trimmed by 4 bases and 6 bases, with 16 bases remaining between them. The CDR3 loop spans 15 amino acids. Germline V gene lookup returns CDR1 SNHLY and CDR2 FYNNEI. CDR3 DNA sequence: TGTGCCAGCAGTGGCGACAGAGGAGTGGGTCAGCCCCAGCATTTT. Translation gives CASSGDRGVGQPQHF. Filled out from reference TRBV2 and TRBJ1-5, the complete variable domain reads EPEVTQTPSHQVTQMGQEVILRCVPISNHLYFYWYRQILGQKVEFLVSFYNNEISEKSEIFDDQFSVERPDGSNFTLKIRSTKLEDSAMYFCASSGDRGVGQPQHFGDGTRLSIL.

This chain links TRBV6-4 with TRBJ1-5; a possible D gene is TRBD1 (6 bases). This CDR3 has 14 amino acids. The germline gives CDR1 MRHNA, CDR2 SNTAGT. V was cut by 3 bases and J by 2 bases, with 8 bases left in between. The CDR3 protein is CASSEGGGNQPQHF. CDR3 sequence (DNA): TGTGCCAGCAGTGAAGGGGGTGGCAATCAGCCCCAGCATTTT.

The rearrangement links TRBV6-6 to TRBJ2-2; TRBD1 agrees at 8 bases. The trim removed 6 bases at V and 5 bases at J, leaving 8 bases unmatched. The CDR3 totals 15 residues. The V gene's germline CDR1 is MNHNY and CDR2 SVGAGI (reference sequence). The CDR3 region has the DNA TGTGCCAGCAGCTCAGGACAGGGACGAACCGGGGAGCTGTTTTTT. Protein product: CASSSGQGRTGELFF.

This chain joins TRBV3-1 (or the pseudogene TRBV3-2) and TRBJ2-5, with D perhaps given as TRBD1 or TRBD2 (5 bases each). Germline CDR1 is LGHDT and CDR2 is YNNKEL (reference sequence). The CDR3 spans 15 residues. V shed 4 bases and J shed 7 bases, with 19 bases lying between them. DNA of the CDR3: TGTGCCAGCAGCCCTGGGACCGAGCTTTCGGGGACCCAGTACTTC. Its protein is CASSPGTELSGTQYF.

Details on this clone: The sample carries other DNA sequences with the same CDR3. CDR3 nucleotides: TGTGCCAGCAGCGTAGGACAGGGTGGAACCGGGGAGCTGTTTTTT. Translated, it gives CASSVGQGGTGELFF. The V call is TRBV9, the J call TRBJ2-2, with TRBD1 identical over 7 bases. The CDR3 loop spans 15 amino acids. Germline V gene data show CDR1 as SGDLS and CDR2 as YYNGEE. J gave up 5 bases and V 0 bases, and 4 bases lay outside the gene matches.

This clone was observed a single time. The V gene is TRBV7-2, the J gene TRBJ1-5; D is perhaps TRBD1 (5 bases). Germline assignment: CDR1 SGHTA and CDR2 FQGNSA. This CDR3 is built from 13 residues. V was shortened by 4 bases and J by 5 bases, with 9 bases between the two germline ends. The CDR3: CASSWAGDQPQHF. The CDR3 coding sequence is TGTGCCAGCAGCTGGGCGGGGGATCAGCCCCAGCATTTT.

This chain connects TRBV28 to TRBJ2-5, with D possibly TRBD1 on 6 matching bases. The CDR3 covers 16 residues. Germline-derived CDR1 and CDR2 are MDHEN and SYDVKM. Trimming pared 6 bases from V and 1 base from J, leaving 18 bases between. As DNA, the CDR3 is TGTGCCAGCAGCCTATCCAGTCAGGGGCCCCAAGAGACCCAGTACTTC. Translating it yields CASSLSSQGPQETQYF. The variable domain in full, completed from reference TRBV28 and TRBJ2-5, reads DVKVTQSSRYLVKRTGEKVFLECVQDMDHENMFWYRQDPGLGLRLIYFSYDVKMKEKGDIPEGYSVSREKKERFSLILESASTNQTSMYLCASSLSSQGPQETQYFGPGTRLLVL.